The rows below give T cell receptor beta chains drawn from one sample of a study of cytomegalovirus exposure and HLA in healthy donors. Assay used: immunoSEQ multiplex PCR; TCRdb lists only in-frame clones, some missing. The sample has some 150,000 clones; 70% to 85% are singletons. The material sequenced was PBMCs. The source is a human donor in good health. The CDR3 runs from the conserved cysteine through the conserved F or W. The D gene is left open where the match is weak. A row's size may be missing; if present it is once, few, many or a size class.

few	TRBV9	TRBJ2-1	TRBD2	CASGGTSGSRNEQFF	TGTGCCAGCGGGGGGACTAGCGGTTCGCGCAATGAGCAGTTCTTC
-	TRBV30	TRBJ1-1	-	CAWSVRIREVPSDTEAFF	TGTGCCTGGAGTGTCCGAATCCGAGAAGTGCCTTCGGACACTGAAGCTTTCTTT
-	TRBV27	TRBJ1-4	TRBD1	CATHEGRGREKLFF	TGTGCTACCCATGAGGGCAGGGGGAGAGAAAAACTGTTTTTT
-	TRBV5-6	TRBJ2-5	TRBD2	CASSPRRLAGSPTQYF	TGTGCCAGCAGCCCCAGGAGGCTAGCGGGCTCCCCGACCCAGTACTTC
-	TRBV4-3	TRBJ2-2	TRBD2	CASSQDRTGGGTGELFF	TGCGCCAGCAGCCAAGATCGGACGGGGGGAGGGACCGGGGAGCTGTTTTTT
-	TRBV7-6	TRBJ2-6	TRBD1	CASSPSWDRGSSGANVLTF	TGTGCCAGCAGTCCTAGCTGGGACAGGGGATCCTCTGGGGCCAACGTCCTGACTTTC
-	TRBV6-4	TRBJ2-7	-	CASSDSLRQLIYEQYF	TGTGCCAGCAGTGACTCGCTCCGACAGCTTATCTACGAGCAGTACTTC
-	TRBV19	TRBJ1-1	-	CASSIVGGVTEAFF	TGTGCCAGTAGTATAGTAGGAGGGGTCACTGAAGCTTTCTTT
-	TRBV27	TRBJ2-7	-	CASRFQTGKVQYF	TGTGCCAGCAGATTCCAGACCGGGAAAGTGCAGTACTTC
few	TRBV23-1	TRBJ1-5	TRBD1	CASSQRQGDQPQHF	TGCGCCAGCAGTCAGCGGCAGGGGGACCAGCCCCAGCATTTT
-	TRBV23-1	TRBJ1-2	-	CASRPMRVWGYTF	TGCGCCAGCAGACCAATGCGGGTTTGGGGCTACACCTTC
-	TRBV4-1	TRBJ1-1	TRBD1	CASSQVPGQGSEAFF	TGCGCCAGCAGCCAAGTCCCGGGACAGGGGAGTGAAGCTTTCTTT
-	TRBV5-5	TRBJ1-5	-	CASSPQAGFGNQPQHF	TGTGCCAGCAGCCCCCAGGCGGGGTTCGGCAATCAGCCCCAGCATTTT
-	TRBV27	TRBJ1-2	TRBD1	CASSPLSGQTYGYTF	TGTGCCAGCAGTCCCCTCTCGGGACAGACCTATGGCTACACCTTC
-	TRBV5-1	TRBJ2-7	-	CASSLIMDSSTYEQYF	TGCGCCAGCAGCTTGATTATGGACAGTTCTACCTACGAGCAGTACTTC
once	TRBV4-2	TRBJ1-4	-	CASSQGATRAAPGEKLFF	TGTGCCAGCAGCCAAGGGGCAACGAGGGCGGCACCGGGTGAAAAACTGTTTTTT
-	TRBV18	TRBJ1-5	-	CASSPVGVRDNQPQHF	TGTGCCAGCTCACCTGTCGGGGTAAGGGATAATCAGCCCCAGCATTTT
-	TRBV5-6	TRBJ2-3	-	CASSSTRGADTQYF	TGTGCCAGCAGCTCGACTAGGGGCGCAGATACGCAGTATTTT
-	TRBV2	TRBJ1-3	TRBD1	CASARDRNHSGNTIYF	TGTGCCAGCGCTCGGGACAGGAACCACTCTGGAAACACCATATATTTT
-	TRBV29-1	TRBJ2-7	TRBD1	CSVTGGSGEQYF	TGCAGCGTGACAGGGGGGTCGGGCGAGCAGTACTTC
-	TRBV5-1	TRBJ1-6	-	CASSPGWGAPLHF	TGCGCCAGCAGTCCAGGTTGGGGGGCACCCCTCCACTTT
-	TRBV10-3	TRBJ1-2	TRBD1	CAISELGTDGYTF	TGTGCCATCAGTGAACTAGGGACAGATGGCTACACCTTC
once	TRBV7-9	TRBJ1-1	-	CASSDIAGISTEAFF	TGTGCCAGCAGCGATATCGCAGGGATAAGCACTGAAGCTTTCTTT
-	TRBV7-7	TRBJ2-5	TRBD2	CASSLNSGAETQYF	TGTGCTAGCAGCCTCAATAGCGGGGCTGAGACCCAGTACTTC
-	TRBV19	TRBJ2-5	TRBD2	CASERGMGETQYF	TGTGCCAGTGAGCGGGGCATGGGAGAGACCCAGTACTTC
few	TRBV4-1	TRBJ2-7	-	CASSQVSPTGEQYF	TGCGCCAGCAGCCAAGTGAGCCCGACAGGCGAGCAGTACTTC
-	TRBV4-3	TRBJ1-5	TRBD1	CASSQEGGRGPQPQHF	TGCGCCAGCAGCCAAGAAGGAGGCAGGGGGCCTCAGCCCCAGCATTTT
-	TRBV7-9	TRBJ1-4	TRBD1	CASSPGQGAREKLFF	TGTGCCAGCAGCCCCGGACAGGGGGCGCGTGAAAAACTGTTTTTT
-	TRBV9	TRBJ1-5	-	CASSDRDQGPSGPQHF	TGTGCCAGCAGCGACAGGGACCAGGGGCCGTCAGGGCCCCAGCATTTT
-	TRBV30	TRBJ1-2	-	CAAGRDTDYGYTF	TGTGCCGCCGGGAGGGACACGGACTATGGCTACACCTTC
-	TRBV4-1	TRBJ1-5	TRBD1	CASSQAGQGAGQPQHF	TGCGCCAGCAGCCAAGCCGGGCAGGGGGCTGGTCAGCCCCAGCATTTT
-	TRBV9	TRBJ1-5	-	CASKGLGQPQHF	TGTGCCAGCAAGGGGTTGGGTCAGCCCCAGCATTTT
few	TRBV5-1	TRBJ1-3	-	CASSFQPGVTGNTIYF	TGCGCCAGCAGCTTTCAGCCGGGTGTCACGGGAAACACCATATATTTT
-	TRBV27	TRBJ2-1	-	CASSSPLLGHEQFF	TGTGCCAGCAGTTCGCCACTACTAGGCCATGAGCAGTTCTTC
few	TRBV6-4	TRBJ2-3	TRBD2	CASSDSERGGLETQYF	TGTGCCAGCAGTGACTCGGAGCGGGGGGGCTTAGAAACGCAGTATTTT
-	TRBV30	TRBJ2-5	-	CAWSGLPEGETQYF	TGTGCCTGGAGTGGACTGCCAGAGGGAGAGACCCAGTACTTC
-	TRBV15	TRBJ1-2	-	CATSREGAYRGYTF	TGTGCCACCAGCAGAGAGGGGGCTTATCGAGGCTACACCTTC
few	TRBV7-2	TRBJ1-3	-	CASSLSKLSGNTIYF	TGTGCCAGCAGCTTAAGTAAACTCTCTGGAAACACCATATATTTT
few	TRBV19	TRBJ1-5	-	CASSLQGRNQPQHF	TGTGCCAGTAGTCTTCAGGGGCGTAATCAGCCCCAGCATTTT
once	TRBV6-1	TRBJ2-2	TRBD2	CSTGGLTGELFF	TGTAGTACGGGGGGGCTCACCGGGGAGCTGTTTTTT
-	TRBV2	TRBJ1-2	TRBD1	CASTPGQGRYGYTF	TGTGCCAGCACACCCGGACAGGGTCGCTATGGCTACACCTTC
-	TRBV6-1	TRBJ2-2	TRBD1	CASSFRQGQSRELFF	TGTGCCAGCAGCTTCAGACAGGGGCAAAGCCGGGAGCTGTTTTTT
few	TRBV5-1	TRBJ2-3	-	CASRGADTDTQYF	TGCGCCAGCAGGGGAGCAGACACAGATACGCAGTATTTT
-	TRBV4-3	TRBJ2-2	TRBD2	CASSQDGLAGEHSGELFF	TGCGCCAGCAGCCAAGACGGTCTAGCGGGGGAGCATTCCGGGGAGCTGTTTTTT
-	TRBV6-1	TRBJ1-6	-	CANRMTGSYNSPLHF	TGTGCCAACAGAATGACAGGCTCCTATAATTCACCCCTCCACTTT
-	TRBV6-5	TRBJ2-7	TRBD2	CASSYSGGGSYEQYF	TGTGCCAGCAGTTACTCGGGCGGGGGCTCCTACGAGCAGTACTTC